This is a list of T cell receptor beta chains from one sample in a study of blood T cell repertoires in COVID-19. The protocol was immunoSEQ multiplex PCR, while the TCRdb copy is restricted to in-frame clones and leaves out a portion. The table shows roughly 100,000 clones, with 70% to 90% occurring only once. Material: peripheral blood. The receptors originated from an older man with acute or convalescent COVID-19. The CDR3 runs from the conserved cysteine through the conserved F or W. D genes are given only for firm matches. Clone size is shown for a subset of rows, as once, few, many or a class of expanded clone.

.	.	TRBJ2-1	TRBV19	CASSTSSSGNEQFF	TGTGCCAGTAGTACGAGTTCGAGCGGCAATGAGCAGTTCTTC
.	TRBD2	TRBJ2-3	TRBV27	CASSFGGRAGVDTQYF	TGTGCCAGCAGTTTTGGCGGGAGGGCCGGGGTAGATACGCAGTATTTT
.	.	TRBJ1-5	TRBV12-3/TRBV12-4	CASRQGFGQPQHF	TGTGCCAGCAGACAGGGTTTCGGTCAGCCCCAGCATTTT
.	TRBD1	TRBJ1-3	TRBV9	CASSGEDRGSAGNTIYF	TGTGCCAGCAGCGGAGAGGACAGGGGTTCGGCTGGAAACACCATATATTTT
.	.	TRBJ1-2	TRBV18	CASSETQGVYGYTF	TGTGCCAGCTCAGAAACACAGGGCGTATATGGCTACACCTTC
.	.	TRBJ2-1	TRBV12-3/TRBV12-4	CASSIFSHEQFF	TGTGCCAGCAGTATCTTTTCCCATGAGCAGTTCTTC
.	TRBD2	TRBJ2-7	TRBV5-6	CASSSWTSGRVEQYF	TGTGCCAGCAGCTCCTGGACTAGCGGGAGAGTCGAGCAGTACTTC
few	TRBD2	TRBJ2-7	TRBV28	CASSLLLAATYEQYF	TGTGCCAGCAGCCTCTTACTAGCGGCCACCTACGAGCAGTACTTC
.	.	TRBJ2-2	TRBV18	CASSPSSPANTGELFF	TGTGCCAGCTCACCATCCTCCCCAGCGAACACCGGGGAGCTGTTTTTT
few	.	TRBJ1-1	TRBV2	CASSVYGDTEAFF	TGTGCCAGCAGTGTTTACGGGGACACTGAAGCTTTCTTT
few	.	TRBJ1-4	TRBV6-5	CASRRLPRSNEKLFF	TGTGCCAGCAGACGCCTGCCCCGGAGCAATGAAAAACTGTTTTTT
.	TRBD1	TRBJ1-1	TRBV6-2/TRBV6-3	CASSYFRGSRNTEAFF	TGTGCCAGCAGTTACTTCAGGGGGAGTCGGAACACTGAAGCTTTCTTT
few	TRBD1	TRBJ1-6	TRBV28	CASGPTGGQGGSPLHF	TGTGCCAGCGGCCCGACAGGGGGCCAGGGAGGGTCACCCCTCCACTTT
.	TRBD1	TRBJ1-6	TRBV5-1	CASSPTGGGSPLHF	TGCGCCAGCAGCCCCACAGGGGGTGGCTCACCCCTCCACTTT
.	TRBD2	TRBJ2-7	TRBV6-2/TRBV6-3	CASSLPSSGGGEQYF	TGTGCCAGCAGCCTACCTTCCTCGGGAGGAGGCGAGCAGTACTTC
once	TRBD2	TRBJ2-1	TRBV3-1/TRBV3-2	CASSPGREGSYYNEQFF	TGTGCCAGCAGCCCGGGGCGGGAGGGGAGTTATTACAATGAGCAGTTCTTC
.	TRBD1	TRBJ2-7	TRBV25-1	CASSDLRQGALFSGEQYF	TGTGCCAGCAGTGATCTGAGACAGGGGGCGCTTTTTAGTGGCGAGCAGTACTTC
.	.	TRBJ1-2	TRBV27	CASRAGKPEGYTF	TGTGCCAGCAGAGCCGGGAAGCCAGAGGGCTACACCTTC
.	.	TRBJ1-4	TRBV4-3	CASSQERGRGNEKLFF	TGCGCCAGCAGCCAAGAAAGAGGGCGCGGGAATGAAAAACTGTTTTTT
few	.	TRBJ2-1	TRBV11-1	CASSPRFSSYNEQFF	TGTGCCAGCAGCCCCCGATTTAGCTCCTACAATGAGCAGTTCTTC
.	.	TRBJ2-3	TRBV24-1	CATSERSGFGTDTQYF	TGTGCCACCAGTGAAAGAAGCGGGTTCGGCACAGATACGCAGTATTTT
.	TRBD1	TRBJ2-2	TRBV19	CASSAPTGGVTGELFF	TGTGCCAGTAGCGCCCCGACAGGGGGCGTTACCGGGGAGCTGTTTTTT
.	.	TRBJ2-5	TRBV29-1	CSVEDPGSQAARRTQYF	TGCAGCGTTGAAGATCCGGGATCCCAAGCCGCCCGGAGGACCCAGTACTTC
once	.	TRBJ2-5	TRBV21-1	CASSNSAGETQYF	TGTGCCAGCAGCAACTCTGCCGGTGAGACCCAGTACTTC
few	.	TRBJ2-1	TRBV29-1	CSVEEPLGGKYNEQFF	TGCAGCGTTGAAGAGCCTTTGGGCGGGAAATACAATGAGCAGTTCTTC
.	TRBD1	TRBJ2-2	TRBV6-2/TRBV6-3	CASSFLGQSNTGELFF	TGTGCCAGCAGTTTCTTGGGACAGTCCAACACCGGGGAGCTGTTTTTT
.	TRBD1	TRBJ1-2	TRBV14	CASSQAGGYGYTF	TGTGCCAGCAGCCAAGCAGGGGGCTATGGCTACACCTTC
few	.	TRBJ2-1	TRBV3-1/TRBV3-2	CASSQTGSSYNEQFF	TGTGCCAGCAGCCAAACGGGGAGCTCCTACAATGAGCAGTTCTTC
.	TRBD1	TRBJ2-7	TRBV14	CASSQSPDRPYEQYF	TGTGCCAGCAGCCAATCCCCGGACAGGCCTTACGAGCAGTACTTC
.	TRBD2	TRBJ2-2	TRBV2	CASSDRAGSNTGELFF	TGTGCCAGCAGTGATCGAGCGGGGTCGAACACCGGGGAGCTGTTTTTT
few	.	TRBJ1-1	TRBV28	CASSLWAGMNTEAFF	TGTGCCAGCAGTTTATGGGCAGGGATGAACACTGAAGCTTTCTTT
.	.	TRBJ2-7	TRBV19	CASSREKSEQYF	TGTGCCAGTAGTCGGGAGAAGAGCGAGCAGTACTTC
.	.	TRBJ2-6	TRBV2	CASSRSSGANVLTF	TGTGCCAGCTCTAGGTCCTCTGGGGCCAACGTCCTGACTTTC
.	TRBD2	TRBJ2-3	TRBV9	CASSATSPSQYF	TGTGCCAGCAGCGCGACTAGCCCGTCGCAGTATTTT
.	TRBD1	TRBJ1-6	TRBV5-1	CASSQDSGGSPLHF	TGCGCCAGCAGCCAAGATTCAGGGGGATCACCCCTCCACTTT
once	.	TRBJ1-1	TRBV5-1	CASSLDSANTEAFF	TGCGCCAGCAGCTTGGACTCTGCGAACACTGAAGCTTTCTTT
.	TRBD1	TRBJ1-5	TRBV6-5	CASSWDRNQPQHF	TGTGCCAGCAGTTGGGACAGAAATCAGCCCCAGCATTTT
.	TRBD1	TRBJ1-1	TRBV19	CASRKTGGDGTEAFF	TGTGCCAGTAGAAAAACAGGGGGCGATGGGACTGAAGCTTTCTTT
.	.	TRBJ1-2	TRBV10-3	CAISESGLGYTF	TGTGCCATCAGTGAGTCTGGGCTTGGCTACACCTTC
.	TRBD1	TRBJ1-2	TRBV5-8	CASSRRDRDGYTF	TGTGCCAGCAGCCGCCGGGACAGGGATGGCTACACCTTC
.	.	TRBJ1-4	TRBV7-8	CASSRAGSSNEKLFF	TGTGCCAGCAGCCGGGCGGGGAGCTCTAATGAAAAACTGTTTTTT
.	.	TRBJ1-3	TRBV6-5	CAARGISGNTIYF	TGTGCCGCCCGGGGTATCTCTGGAAACACCATATATTTT
.	.	TRBJ2-1	TRBV7-4	CASTRSGLGDLSRHNEQFF	TGTGCCAGCACCCGGAGCGGGTTGGGGGACCTCTCCCGCCACAATGAGCAGTTCTTC
.	.	TRBJ1-2	TRBV28	CASTPGWDYGYTF	TGTGCCAGCACCCCAGGGTGGGACTATGGCTACACCTTC
.	.	TRBJ2-7	TRBV2	CASRLTGSSYEQYF	TGTGCCAGCAGACTGACTGGGAGCTCCTACGAGCAGTACTTC
.	.	TRBJ1-4	TRBV28	CASSFGGNEKLFF	TGTGCCAGCAGTTTTGGAGGTAATGAAAAACTGTTTTTT
.	TRBD2	TRBJ2-1	TRBV11-2	CASSLGGQREGHNEQFF	TGTGCCAGCAGCTTAGGTGGGCAGCGGGAGGGCCACAATGAGCAGTTCTTC